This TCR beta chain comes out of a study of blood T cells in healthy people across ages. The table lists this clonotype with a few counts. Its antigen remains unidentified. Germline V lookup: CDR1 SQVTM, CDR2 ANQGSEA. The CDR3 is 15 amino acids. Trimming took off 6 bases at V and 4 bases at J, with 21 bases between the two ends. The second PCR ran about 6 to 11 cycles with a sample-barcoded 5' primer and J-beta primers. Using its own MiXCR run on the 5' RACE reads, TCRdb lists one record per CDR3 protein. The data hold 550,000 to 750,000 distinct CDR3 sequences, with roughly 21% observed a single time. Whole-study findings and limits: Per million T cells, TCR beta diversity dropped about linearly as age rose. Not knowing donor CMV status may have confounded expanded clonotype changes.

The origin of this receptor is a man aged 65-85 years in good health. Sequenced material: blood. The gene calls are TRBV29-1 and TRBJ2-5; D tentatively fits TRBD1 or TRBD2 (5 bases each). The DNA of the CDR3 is TGCAGCGTGAAGGGACCTACGAGGAGAGGAGAGACCCAGTACTTC. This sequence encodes CSVKGPTRRGETQYF. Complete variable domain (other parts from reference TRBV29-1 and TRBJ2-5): SAVISQKPSRDICQRGTSLTIQCQVDSQVTMMFWYRQQPGQSLTLIATANQGSEATYESGFVIDKFPISRPNLTFSTLTVSNMSPEDSSIYLCSVKGPTRRGETQYFGPGTRLLVL.